The 20 T cell receptor beta chains below all came from one sample that was sequenced in a study of cytomegalovirus exposure and HLA in healthy donors. PCR involved 60 Vbeta and 13 Jbeta primers. Sequencing was performed with immunoSEQ multiplex PCR; in TCRdb, only in-frame clones are kept and a portion is missing. This sample has about 90,000 clones, with over 60% found just once. The sample comprised PBMCs. The receptors stem from a woman aged 40 to 50 in good health and CMV-seropositive.

In its sample, this clone was seen a few times. The genes are TRBV7-2 and TRBJ2-1, with D possibly being TRBD2 (5 bases). From germline, CDR1 is SGHTA and CDR2 FQGNSA. V was pared by 5 bases and J by 7 bases, with 12 bases between. The CDR3 runs 13 residues. CDR3 in amino acids: CASSLRGQNEQFF. The DNA of the CDR3 is TGTGCCAGCAGCCTAAGAGGGCAGAATGAGCAGTTCTTC.

The genes are TRBV28 and TRBJ2-7; TRBD1 matches at 9 bases. The germline gives CDR1 MDHEN, CDR2 SYDVKM. V trimming: 6 bases; J trimming: 4 bases; junction bases outside the gene matches: 7. This CDR3 has 14 amino acids. CDR3 region: CASRQGQGRYEQYF. The CDR3 DNA reads TGTGCCAGCAGACAAGGACAGGGGAGGTACGAGCAGTACTTC.

This chain joins TRBV11-2 and TRBJ2-7; 7 bases map to TRBD2. Trimming at V came to 6 bases and at J to 6 bases, leaving 14 bases not matched to a gene. CDR3 size: 15 residues. Germline CDR1 reads SGHAT; CDR2 reads FQNNGV. CDR3 in amino acids: CASRGSRGRVFEQYF. CDR3 nucleotides: TGTGCCAGCAGAGGGTCACGGGGGAGGGTTTTCGAGCAGTACTTC.

The chain uses TRBV9 and TRBJ2-3; 9 nucleotides align to TRBD2. The CDR3 totals 15 residues. Looked up from germline, CDR1 is SGDLS and CDR2 is YYNGEE. V trimming: 3 bases; J trimming: 3 bases; junction bases outside the gene matches: 5. The CDR3 sequence is CASSEAGGGTDTQYF. DNA of the CDR3: TGTGCCAGCAGCGAGGCGGGAGGGGGTACAGATACGCAGTATTTT.

The V gene is TRBV21-1, the J gene TRBJ2-7; the table's D call TRBD2 went unverified against the DNA. TRBV21-1 is reported as a pseudogene. CDR3 length equals 11 residues. In DNA, the CDR3 is TGTGCCAGCAGGGACTTTTACGAGCAGTACTTC. It is translated as CASRDFYEQYF.

The table lists this clone with a few counts. CDR3 amino acids: CSVRLGGNTDTQYF. The CDR3 DNA follows: TGCAGCGTTAGACTAGGAGGGAACACAGATACGCAGTATTTT. The chain joins TRBV29-1 to TRBJ2-3, with D tentatively TRBD2 (6 bases). The CDR3 spans 14 residues. The V and J ends lost 5 bases and 2 bases respectively, with 14 bases between them. Looked up from germline, CDR1 is SQVTM and CDR2 is ANQGSEA.

Concerning this clone: At the DNA level, this CDR3 is encoded by other sequences in the same sample as well. This chain uses TRBV6-5 with TRBJ1-5; D is perhaps TRBD1 (5 bases). Trimming cost V 2 bases and J 2 bases, with 7 bases left between them. The CDR3 length is 14 residues. Germline loops: CDR1 MNHEY, CDR2 SVGAGI. CDR3 nucleotide sequence: TGTGCCAGCAGTTACGGGGGGGGCAATCAGCCCCAGCATTTT. Translation gives CASSYGGGNQPQHF.

The J gene is TRBJ2-1, the V gene TRBV10-1; TRBD2 agrees at 7 bases. This CDR3 is built from 18 residues. The germline CDR1 and CDR2 sequences are WNHNN and SYGVQD (reference sequence). V dropped 8 bases and J dropped 0; count of bases not matched to a gene: 16. CDR3 sequence reads: CASLEELARRSSYNEQFF. Here the CDR3 DNA reads TGCGCCAGCCTCGAGGAACTAGCGCGCAGGAGCTCCTACAATGAGCAGTTCTTC.

CDR3 residues: CASSLATGTGDYGYTF. For the CDR3, the DNA is TGTGCCAGCAGCTTAGCGACTGGGACAGGGGACTATGGCTACACCTTC. This rearrangement joins TRBV7-9 to TRBJ1-2, with 10 bases fitting TRBD1. With 0 bases clipped from V and 3 bases from J, the junction kept 4 bases outside the gene matches. Germline CDR1 reads SEHNR; CDR2 reads FQNEAQ (reference sequence). This CDR3 has 16 amino acids.

The genes are TRBV15 and TRBJ2-5, with D possibly being TRBD2 (5 bases). The J call may be incorrect, as the DNA end agrees better with TRBJ2-7. The CDR3 totals 15 residues. Germline V gene lookup returns CDR1 LNHNV and CDR2 YYDKDF (reference sequence). CDR3 sequence: CATSRDPEGGSEQYF. In DNA, the CDR3 is TGTGCCACCAGCAGAGATCCCGAGGGTGGGTCCGAGCAGTACTTC.

The chain is built from TRBV5-8 and TRBJ2-7; 9 nucleotides agree with TRBD1. Per the germline V gene, CDR1 is SGHTS and CDR2 is YDEGEE. The V gene end was trimmed by 0 bases and the J gene end by 10 bases; junction bases not matched to a gene: 5. The length of the CDR3 is 13 residues. The DNA of the CDR3 is TGTGCCAGCAGCTTGGTACAGGGGGCGCAACAGTACTTC. Amino acids: CASSLVQGAQQYF.

This clone was recorded many times. The chain uses TRBV28 and TRBJ1-2; maybe TRBD1 (5 bases). V was cut by 3 bases and J by 7 bases, with 15 bases left in between. The CDR3 loop spans 14 amino acids. CDR1 is MDHEN, CDR2 SYDVKM, per germline. The CDR3 reads CASSFPPGGGGYTF. The CDR3 DNA is TGTGCCAGCAGTTTTCCCCCCGGGGGGGGTGGCTACACCTTC.

The rearrangement uses TRBV6-1 and TRBJ1-2; maybe TRBD1 (6 bases). Germline V lookup: CDR1 MNHNS, CDR2 SASEGT. Trimming took off 9 bases at V and 0 bases at J, with 14 bases between the two ends. CDR3 length: 14 amino acids. The CDR3 DNA is TGTGCCAGTGGAGGGGGGGCAGCTAACTATGGCTACACCTTC. Translating gives CASGGGAANYGYTF.

V usage is TRBV11-2 and J usage is TRBJ2-5, with a possible D match to TRBD1 (5 bases). The length of the CDR3 is 16 residues. V was cut by 1 base and J by 5 bases, with 17 bases left in between. Germline CDR1 SGHAT, CDR2 FQNNGV. The CDR3 reads CASSLAVDTRRETQYF. Written as DNA, the CDR3 is TGTGCCAGCAGCTTAGCGGTGGACACCCGGCGGGAGACCCAGTACTTC.

For the CDR3, the DNA is TGTGCCAGTAGGTTGGGGCCTGGGGCCAACGTCCTGACTTTC. Amino acid sequence: CASRLGPGANVLTF. This chain uses TRBV19 with TRBJ2-6, with D possibly being TRBD1 (5 bases). This CDR3 region has 14 residues. V was clipped by 6 bases and J by 2 bases, with 8 bases between them. Germline V gene data show CDR1 as LNHDA and CDR2 as SQIVND (reference sequence).

This CDR3 is CASSSGGATDTQYF. DNA of the CDR3: TGTGCCAGCAGCTCTGGCGGAGCTACAGATACGCAGTATTTT. The J gene is TRBJ2-3, the V gene TRBV5-5; no definite D call. V lost 3 bases and J lost 3, with 11 bases in between. Per germline, CDR1 SGHKS and CDR2 YYEKEE (reference sequence). This CDR3 is 14 amino acids long.

On this clone itself: A junction boundary mismatches the germline segment, possibly from a read error. This chain joins TRBV2 and TRBJ2-7; D may be TRBD1 (6 bases). The CDR3 loop spans 13 amino acids. Germline V CDR1 and CDR2: SNHLY, FYNNEI. The CDR3 loop reads CASSPDSSYERYF. For the CDR3, the DNA is TGTGCCAGCAGCCCGGACAGTTCCTACGAGCGGTACTTC.

In this sample, this clone turned up a few times. The chain combines TRBV6-4 with TRBJ2-1, with 13 positions matching TRBD2. The CDR3 is made up of 15 amino acids. Germline trimming cut 3 bases from V and 8 bases from J; bases unmatched to any gene: 4. Germline V CDR1 and CDR2: MRHNA, SNTAGT. The CDR3 coding sequence is TGTGCCAGCAGTGAGCGGACTAGCGGGAGTGATGAGCAGTTCTTC. It encodes CASSERTSGSDEQFF.

The V and J genes are TRBV28 and TRBJ2-7, with TRBD2 matching over 7 bases. V dropped 5 bases and J dropped 4; count of bases not matched to a gene: 11. Germline CDR1 is MDHEN and CDR2 is SYDVKM. The CDR3 runs 15 residues. The CDR3 region has the DNA TGTGCCAGCAGTACGTTTGTTGGGGGGGGGTACGAGCAGTACTTC. It is translated as CASSTFVGGGYEQYF.

The V gene is TRBV28, the J gene TRBJ2-7; D call uncertain. Germline V gene data show CDR1 as MDHEN and CDR2 as SYDVKM. V was cut by 5 bases and J by 2 bases, with 13 bases left in between. There are 14 residues in the CDR3. The CDR3 protein is CASSTPSATYEQYF. In nucleotides, the CDR3 is TGTGCCAGCAGTACCCCCAGCGCCACCTACGAGCAGTACTTC.